This entry features one T cell receptor (beta chain) sequence. Its target is not known. The assay was carried out at the deep level. Several immunoSEQ plates received, in even portions, the genomic DNA of each subset. Data came from immunoSEQ multiplex PCR; TCRdb stores just in-frame clones and leaves some out. The table records about 770,000 clones, roughly 72% of them present only once. These data come from a study of shared clonotypes between healthy human individuals. Overall study findings and caveats: The sampled material consisted only of blood, and tissue repertoires are likely to differ. Expectations were that clonotype sharing among donors would be affected by sequencing depth.

V lost 0 bases to trimming and J lost 4 bases, with 7 bases between them. CDR3 length: 13 amino acids. Germline V lookup: CDR1 KGHSH, CDR2 LQKENI. This clonotype originated in a woman aged 25-40 years in good health. V is TRBV18 and J is TRBJ2-7; D remains ambiguous. Sample: memory CD4+ T cells sorted from blood. Regarding subset: CD45RA-negative fraction. The CDR3 DNA reads TGTGCCAGCTCACCACCCTACGGATACGAGCAGTACTTC. Its translation: CASSPPYGYEQYF.